Listed here is a single T cell receptor beta chain. Its antigen is currently not known. No base quality values were provided; no much bigger clone lies one nucleotide off. The data belong to a study of T cell responses to AZD1222 COVID-19 vaccine (dated by TCRdb to about 2021). For the wider study: AZD1222 recipients with second doses at about 4 weeks or about 12 weeks were pooled, because spike-specific TCR depth and breadth did not differ between schedules. Trial participants were enrolled by age into 18-55, 56-69 and 70-plus year subgroups, with approximately 150, 30 and 60 TCR-sequenced participants respectively. TCR sequencing was performed for 230 to 250 trial participants, of whom around 210 were given two doses of AZD1222 and around 25 were given two doses of MenACWY control vaccine.

In the paper's terms, the time point label means: baseline before first vaccination. Vaccinee samples came from UK trials COV001 and COV002, including a single-blind randomized controlled phase 2/3 trial of AZD1222 (ChAdOx1 nCoV-19) in healthy adults. For TCRbeta chain sequencing, PBMC samples from trial participants were taken at day 0 and at day 28 after the second dose. The CDR3 regions of human TCRbeta chains were subjected to immunosequencing. From the authors' description of their analysis: Repertoire TCRs were checked for matches against a reference library of SARS-CoV-2-specific TCRs that had been generated using the MIRA antigen-specificity platform. Breadth was defined as the fraction of unique TCRs that were SARS-CoV-2-associated, and depth was defined as the fraction of total T cells that were SARS-CoV-2-associated. Using the MIRA data, each spike-specific TCR was assigned both to the spike region to which the TCR was reactive and to a CD4 or CD8 class. Log10-transformed breadth and depth values were compared by one-way ANOVA with Sidak's multiple comparisons tests. The source is immuneACCESS, and TCRdb retained only in-frame sequences with V and J called. Part of the clones is not carried over; for the studies checked, unresolved V genes explain less than half of this, and the remainder is unexplained. That table supplies the V and J calls and clone size; D and trimming were determined from the DNA. This sample lists some 120,000 clones; roughly 87% were detected once. The biggest ten clones account for under 1.5% of the sample.

What the authors observed across the whole study: The 56-69-year group was small, and its depth increase did not reach significance, likely because of low power. Only five or six AZD1222 recipients were SARS-CoV-2 seropositive at baseline, limiting conclusions about previously exposed vaccinees. Vaccine-associated CD4 TCRs spanned the whole spike protein, with dominant responses in regions 160-218 and 743-854. Participants were mostly white British and included more females than males, and it was suggested by the authors that clonal diversity may have been underestimated. Because no samples from the day 14 peak response were available, repertoires could be characterized only after the peak T cell response. Reportedly, close to half of the unique spike-specific TCRs recognized epitopes lying outside the regions that are mutated in the B.1.351 and B.1.1.7 variants. After two AZD1222 doses, both the breadth and the depth of spike-specific TCRs were significantly higher than at day 0 and than in MenACWY recipients.

This TCR came from an adult in good health. The sample was peripheral blood, taken on day 0 of AZD1222 vaccination.

The DNA reads as follows: TGTGCCAGCAGGGTTGGGGGGAGCAATCAGCCCCAGCATTTT. It encodes CASRVGGSNQPQHF. The V gene is TRBV27 and the J gene is TRBJ1-5; a tentative D match to TRBD1 spans 5 bases. The CDR3, cysteine through phenylalanine, is 14 amino acids long. Just the 42-base CDR3 DNA is kept, in frame starting at base 1. Deletion took 6 bases off V and 1 base off J, with a span of 10 bases between the germline ends. Via the germline V gene (reference sequence), CDR1 is MNHEY and CDR2 SMNVEV.